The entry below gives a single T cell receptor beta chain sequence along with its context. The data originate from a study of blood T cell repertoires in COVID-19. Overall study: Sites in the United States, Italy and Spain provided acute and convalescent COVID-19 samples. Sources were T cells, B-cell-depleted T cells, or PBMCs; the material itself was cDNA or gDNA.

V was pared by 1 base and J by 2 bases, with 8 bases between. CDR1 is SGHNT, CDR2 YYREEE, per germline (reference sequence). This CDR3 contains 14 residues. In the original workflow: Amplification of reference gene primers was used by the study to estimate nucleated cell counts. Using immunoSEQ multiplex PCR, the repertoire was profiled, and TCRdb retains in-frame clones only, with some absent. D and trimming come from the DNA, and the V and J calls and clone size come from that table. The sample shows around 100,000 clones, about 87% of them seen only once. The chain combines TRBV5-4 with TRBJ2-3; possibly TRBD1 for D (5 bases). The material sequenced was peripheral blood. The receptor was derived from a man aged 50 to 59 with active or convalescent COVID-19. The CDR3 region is CASSLQGPTDTQYF. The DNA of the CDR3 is TGTGCCAGCAGCTTGCAGGGCCCCACAGATACGCAGTATTTT.